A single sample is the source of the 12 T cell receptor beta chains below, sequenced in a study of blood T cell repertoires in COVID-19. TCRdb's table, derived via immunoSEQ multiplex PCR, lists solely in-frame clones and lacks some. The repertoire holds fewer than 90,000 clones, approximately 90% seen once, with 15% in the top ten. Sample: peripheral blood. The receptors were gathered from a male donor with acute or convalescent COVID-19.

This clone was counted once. As DNA, the CDR3 is TGTGCCACCCAGGGGGTCACTGGAAACACCATATATTTT. Translating gives CATQGVTGNTIYF. The genes are TRBV19 and TRBJ1-3; 7 bases align to TRBD1. Germline V gene sequence: CDR1 LNHDA, CDR2 SQIVND (reference sequence). Trimming removed 10 bases from V and 2 bases from J; junction bases left unmatched: 5. This CDR3 spans 13 amino acids.

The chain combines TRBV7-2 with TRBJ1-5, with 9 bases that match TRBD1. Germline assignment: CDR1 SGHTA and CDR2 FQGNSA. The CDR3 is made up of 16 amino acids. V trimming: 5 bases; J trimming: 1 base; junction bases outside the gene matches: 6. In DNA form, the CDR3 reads TGTGCCAGCAGCACACAGGGGGCCGGGAGCAATCAGCCCCAGCATTTT. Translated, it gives CASSTQGAGSNQPQHF.

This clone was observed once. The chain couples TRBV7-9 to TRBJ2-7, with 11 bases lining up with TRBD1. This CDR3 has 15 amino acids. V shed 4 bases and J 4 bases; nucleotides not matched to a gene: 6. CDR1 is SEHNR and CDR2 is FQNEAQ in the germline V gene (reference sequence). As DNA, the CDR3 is TGTGCCAGCAGCTCCTCCGGGACAGGGGGTTACGAGCAGTACTTC. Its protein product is CASSSSGTGGYEQYF.

CDR3 residues: CASSKRGGLRNTEAFF. In nucleotides, the CDR3 is TGTGCCAGTAGTAAACGAGGGGGCTTGAGGAACACTGAAGCTTTCTTT. The chain recombines TRBV19 with TRBJ1-1, with 7 bases lining up with TRBD1. Germline V gene sequence: CDR1 LNHDA, CDR2 SQIVND (reference sequence). Losses at the gene ends were 4 bases for V and 1 base for J; bases not matched to a gene: 9. This CDR3 region has 16 residues. Complete variable domain (other parts from reference TRBV19 and TRBJ1-1): DGGITQSPKYLFRKEGQNVTLSCEQNLNHDAMYWYRQDPGQGLRLIYYSQIVNDFQKGDIAEGYSVSREKKESFPLTVTSAQKNPTAFYLCASSKRGGLRNTEAFFGQGTRLTVV.

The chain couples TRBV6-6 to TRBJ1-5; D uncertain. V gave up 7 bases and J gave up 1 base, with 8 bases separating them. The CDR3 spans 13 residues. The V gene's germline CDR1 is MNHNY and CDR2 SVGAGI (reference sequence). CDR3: CASKLQSNQPQHF. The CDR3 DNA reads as TGTGCCAGCAAGTTACAGAGCAATCAGCCCCAGCATTTT.

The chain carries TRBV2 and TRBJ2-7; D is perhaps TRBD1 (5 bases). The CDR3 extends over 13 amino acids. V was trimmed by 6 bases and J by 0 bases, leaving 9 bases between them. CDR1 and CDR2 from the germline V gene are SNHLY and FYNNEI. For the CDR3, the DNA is TGTGCCAGCAGCGTCAGGGACTCCTACGAGCAGTACTTC. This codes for CASSVRDSYEQYF.

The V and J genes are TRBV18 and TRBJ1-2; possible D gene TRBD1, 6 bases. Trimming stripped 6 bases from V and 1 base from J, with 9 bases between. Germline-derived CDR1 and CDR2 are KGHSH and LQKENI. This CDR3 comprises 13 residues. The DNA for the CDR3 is TGTGCCAGCTCGACGGACAGTAACTATGGCTACACCTTC. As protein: CASSTDSNYGYTF.

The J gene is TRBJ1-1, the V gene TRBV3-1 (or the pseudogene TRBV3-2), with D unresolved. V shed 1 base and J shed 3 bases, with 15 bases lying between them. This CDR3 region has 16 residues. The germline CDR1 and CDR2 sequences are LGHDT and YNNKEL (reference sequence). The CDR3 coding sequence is TGTGCCAGCAGCCAAGCCGCAGGCCTCATCGACACTGAAGCTTTCTTT. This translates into CASSQAAGLIDTEAFF.

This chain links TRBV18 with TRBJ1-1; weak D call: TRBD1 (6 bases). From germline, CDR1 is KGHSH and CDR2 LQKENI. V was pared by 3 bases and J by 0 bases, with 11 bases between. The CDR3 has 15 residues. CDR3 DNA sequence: TGTGCCAGCTCACCCGGAGGACAGTTGAACACTGAAGCTTTCTTT. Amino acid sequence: CASSPGGQLNTEAFF.

CDR3 sequence (DNA): TGTGCCAGCAGAATAAAAACCGTGACAGGGAGAATTCGTCAGCCCCAGCATTTT. It translates to CASRIKTVTGRIRQPQHF. The chain carries TRBV21-1 and TRBJ1-5; the D call in the table, TRBD1, was not verified against the DNA. TRBV21-1 is a pseudogene locus. CDR3 length: 18 residues.

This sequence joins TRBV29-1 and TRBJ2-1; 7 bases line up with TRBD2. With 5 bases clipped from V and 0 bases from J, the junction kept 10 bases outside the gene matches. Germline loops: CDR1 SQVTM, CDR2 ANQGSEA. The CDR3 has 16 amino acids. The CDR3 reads CSVPLRLARSYNEQFF. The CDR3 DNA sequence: TGCAGCGTTCCCCTACGACTAGCCCGCTCCTACAATGAGCAGTTCTTC.

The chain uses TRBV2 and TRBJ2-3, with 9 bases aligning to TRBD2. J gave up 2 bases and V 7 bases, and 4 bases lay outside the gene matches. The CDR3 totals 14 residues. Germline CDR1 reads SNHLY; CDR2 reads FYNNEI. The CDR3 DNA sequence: TGTGCCAGCATGGCGGGGGGGTACACAGATACGCAGTATTTT. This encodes CASMAGGYTDTQYF.